The 8 T cell receptor beta chains below were found in one sample sequenced in a study of identical twins. Via MiXCR, TCRdb re-called the 5' RACE reads, giving one row per CDR3 protein. The table shows a few hundred thousand distinct CDR3 sequences, with about 9% occurring only once. Sequenced sample: naive T cells sorted from blood. The receptors were gathered from a woman between 45 and 60 years old in good health.

This clonotype was counted between two and nine times. The chain combines TRBV5-1 with TRBJ1-1; D unresolved. The germline gives CDR1 SGHRS, CDR2 YFSETQ. The CDR3 runs 15 residues. Between the trimmed V and J ends, which lost 4 bases and 0 bases, there was a span of 13 bases. Here the CDR3 DNA reads TGCGCCAGCAGCCCCGGAGAAGTTATGAACACTGAAGCTTTCTTT. It encodes CASSPGEVMNTEAFF.

This clonotype was detected ten times or more. The V gene is TRBV10-1, the J gene TRBJ2-1; 7 bases map to TRBD1. Per the germline V gene, CDR1 is WNHNN and CDR2 is SYGVQD (reference sequence). V lost 0 bases to trimming and J lost 5 bases; unmatched junction nucleotides: 7. The CDR3 runs 16 residues. The CDR3 DNA sequence: TGCGCCAGCAGTGAGTCGTTTGCAACAGGGGACAATGAGCAGTTCTTC. Protein product: CASSESFATGDNEQFF.

The chain has TRBV20-1 and TRBJ2-4; 9 bases agree with TRBD2. The CDR3 has 17 amino acids. V dropped 0 bases and J dropped 8; count of bases not matched to a gene: 14. Germline CDR1 is DFQATT and CDR2 is SNEGSKA (reference sequence). CDR3 nucleotides: TGCAGTGCTAGAGATTCCCTGACTAGCGGAGATCAGGACATTCAGTACTTC. It translates to CSARDSLTSGDQDIQYF.

The chain couples TRBV12-3 or TRBV12-4 to TRBJ2-5; no firm D call. The CDR3 totals 12 residues. V lost 0 bases to trimming and J lost 7 bases, with 6 bases between them. CDR3 protein: CASSLALGTQYF. The CDR3 bases are TGTGCCAGCAGTTTAGCGCTAGGGACCCAGTACTTC.

V gene TRBV7-9 combines with J gene TRBJ2-1, with 7 nucleotides matching TRBD2. Germline CDR1 SEHNR, CDR2 FQNEAQ (reference sequence). V dropped 4 bases and J dropped 3; count of bases not matched to a gene: 3. There are 14 residues in the CDR3. The CDR3: CASSSLAYYNEQFF. CDR3 DNA: TGTGCCAGCAGCTCACTAGCGTACTACAATGAGCAGTTCTTC.

The rearrangement joins TRBV5-6 to TRBJ2-7; D might be TRBD2 (5 bases). CDR3 size: 14 residues. Trimming removed 5 bases from V and 3 bases from J, with 15 bases in between. Looked up from germline, CDR1 is SGHDT and CDR2 is YYEEEE. The CDR3 region is CASSDGLDLYEQYF. DNA of the CDR3: TGTGCCAGCAGTGACGGACTGGACCTCTACGAGCAGTACTTC.

Ten or more counts support this clonotype. The chain carries TRBV5-1 and TRBJ2-3; a weak D match, TRBD2 (6 bases). The CDR3 has 16 amino acids. Between the trimmed V and J ends, which lost 4 bases and 6 bases, there was a span of 21 bases. Germline V gene sequence: CDR1 SGHRS, CDR2 YFSETQ. The CDR3 loop is CASSPGGVLRGDTQYF. The DNA of the CDR3 is TGCGCCAGCAGCCCAGGCGGGGTTTTACGAGGGGATACGCAGTATTTT.

The chain combines TRBV5-6 with TRBJ2-3; the D is unclear. From germline, CDR1 is SGHDT and CDR2 YYEEEE. V lost 6 bases, J lost 2 bases, and 10 bases lay in between. The CDR3 sequence is 13 residues long. The chain's CDR3 is CASNPADTDTQYF. The CDR3 DNA reads TGTGCCAGCAACCCGGCAGACACAGATACGCAGTATTTT.